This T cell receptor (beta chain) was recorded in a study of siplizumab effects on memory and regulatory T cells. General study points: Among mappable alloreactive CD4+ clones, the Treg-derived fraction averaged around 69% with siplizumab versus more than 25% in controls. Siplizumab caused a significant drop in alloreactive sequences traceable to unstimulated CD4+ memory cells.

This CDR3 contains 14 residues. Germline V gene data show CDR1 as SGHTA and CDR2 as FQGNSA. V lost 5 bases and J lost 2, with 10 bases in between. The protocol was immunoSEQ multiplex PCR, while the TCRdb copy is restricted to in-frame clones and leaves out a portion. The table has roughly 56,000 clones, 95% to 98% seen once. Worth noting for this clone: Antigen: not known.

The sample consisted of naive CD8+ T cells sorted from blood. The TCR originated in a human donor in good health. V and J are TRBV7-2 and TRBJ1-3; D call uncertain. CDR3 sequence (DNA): TGTGCCAGCAGCCTCGCCGGGACTGGAAACACCATATATTTT. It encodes CASSLAGTGNTIYF.